This TCR beta chain emerged from a study of blood T cell repertoires in COVID-19 (dated by TCRdb to between 2020 and 2021). As for the study more broadly: Samples from collaborators originated in the United States, Italy and Spain and spanned both the acute and convalescent phases of COVID-19. The material from the prospective study consisted of cDNA or gDNA derived from T cells, B-cell-depleted T cells, or PBMCs. Subjects who had been exposed to COVID-19, were actively infected with it, or had recovered from it provided the deeply sampled blood TCRbeta repertoires that made up the dataset. The repertoires were released in a freely available public database meant as a resource for research on the immune response to SARS-CoV-2. Samples were obtained from the ongoing ImmuneRACE study (first 160 participants) and from 1,254 subjects provided by 6 global collaborators. Nearly every sample came with metadata listing a de-identified subject ID, COVID-19 status, age in years and sex. Where HLA class I and class II types were available, the types were taken from metadata supplied by the sample provider, not from assay-based typing. Overall study outcomes, separate from this receptor: Clinical and demographic metadata were provided uncurated, with the amount varying by source and participant.

The immunoSEQ Assay, a bias-controlled multiplex PCR, was used to amplify TCRbeta CDR3 regions from genomic DNA. On the study's bioinformatics: The number of nucleated cells in each sample was estimated from the amplification of reference gene primers within the assay. To quantify the absolute abundance of each unique TCRbeta CDR3 rearrangement, sequence reads were collapsed and filtered. For each sample, productive Simpson clonality was calculated as the square root of Simpson's diversity index across productive rearrangements. Sourced from immuneACCESS, this table was stored by TCRdb with only in-frame sequences that have V and J called. A share of the clones is absent; for the studies checked, an unresolved V gene accounts for under half, and the remainder has no known explanation. The V and J calls and clone size come from that table; D and trimming were worked out from the DNA. The table for this sample lists approximately 200,000 clones; 84% of them were counted only once. The top ten clonotypes cover 6.5% to 9.5% of the sample.

In the prospective study, participants were roughly 18 to 90 years old, resided in around 25 geographic areas of the United States, and were enrolled through a virtual design. In the prospective study, participants were assigned to cohorts based on the clinical history participants reported in a screening survey and a study questionnaire. Recovered participants in ImmuneRACE Cohort 3 were defined as having two consecutive negative NP/OP PCR tests, clearance from a healthcare professional, or resolution of symptoms. Mobile phlebotomists in the prospective study collected whole blood, serum and a nasopharyngeal or oropharyngeal swab from every participant. Additional blood draws and questionnaires over an approximately two-month period could optionally be provided by prospective study participants. Before DNA extraction, blood samples from the prospective study were shipped at room temperature or frozen.

This clone was observed a handful of times. There is no known antigen for this receptor. No much larger clone is present one base from it, and per-base qualities are unavailable. Including cysteine and phenylalanine, the CDR3 has 12 amino acids. Only the CDR3 region is kept as DNA, spanning 36 bases read in frame from base 1. According to the germline V gene, CDR1 reads ENHRY and CDR2 reads SYGVKD. V loses 3 bases, J loses 4 bases, and the germline ends lie 6 bases apart. The chain was built from TRBV10-3 and TRBJ1-2, with no reliable assignment of the D segment. The receptor was isolated from a man between 40 and 49 years old who had recovered from COVID-19. Sequencing used PBMCs or T cells enriched from blood (not recorded which). The CDR3 region: CAISENSYGYTF. DNA sequence: TGTGCCATCAGTGAAAACAGCTATGGCTACACCTTC.